Included here is one T cell receptor beta chain sequence, with context. The antigen remains unidentified. The sample belongs to a study of cytomegalovirus exposure and HLA in healthy donors. General observations from the study: In terms of immune exposure information, only CMV serostatus was available. Among the sequence variants, a highly shared cluster was likely an artifact of sequencing.

The CDR3 totals 16 residues. Germline trimming cut 0 bases from V and 8 bases from J; bases unmatched to any gene: 10. CDR1 is SGDLS, CDR2 YYNGEE, per germline. This PCR relied on a set of 60 Vbeta primers and 13 Jbeta primers. The table came from immunoSEQ multiplex PCR; TCRdb's copy has only in-frame clones and leaves some out. Of around 95,000 clones in the sample, over 65% were seen once. The chain is built from TRBV9 and TRBJ2-1; 8 bases fit TRBD2. This TCR was recovered from a male donor in good health and CMV-seronegative. Material: PBMCs. The CDR3 coding sequence is TGTGCCAGCAGCGTAGGGGGCCAGCGGGAGTACGATGAGCAGTTCTTC. Translating gives CASSVGGQREYDEQFF.